This T cell receptor (beta chain) was identified in a study of blood T cell repertoires in COVID-19. As for the study in general: Samples came from the United States, Italy and Spain, spanning acute and convalescent COVID-19. PBMCs, B-cell-depleted T cells, or T cells were the source of the cDNA or gDNA that made up the material.

This CDR3 contains 14 residues. Germline CDR1 and CDR2: LGHDT and YNNKEL (reference sequence). V was shortened by 1 base and J by 5 bases, with 8 bases between the two germline ends. Original handling: Estimated nucleated cell counts came from reference gene primer amplification. Libraries were prepared by immunoSEQ multiplex PCR; TCRdb keeps only in-frame clonotypes and omits some of them. V, J and clone size are taken as reported in that table, and D and trimming were inferred from the DNA itself. The sample contains roughly 63,000 clones, 74% of which appear only once. This clonotype originated in an elderly woman with acute or convalescent COVID-19. Sample: peripheral blood. The chain combines TRBV3-1 (or the pseudogene TRBV3-2) with TRBJ2-2; D is undetermined. The CDR3: CASSQGRVTGELFF. The CDR3 DNA reads TGTGCCAGCAGCCAAGGACGGGTGACCGGGGAGCTGTTTTTT.